This T cell receptor (beta chain) was observed in a study of graft-versus-host responses after intestinal transplantation. The overall study: Following induction with anti-thymocyte globulin, all recipients were given tacrolimus and steroids for roughly three years. Study-wide results and limits: Recipient marrow harbored GvH clones, some of which surfaced first in ileum or blood.

Per the germline V gene, CDR1 is MNHEY and CDR2 is SMNVEV (reference sequence). CDR3 length: 15 amino acids. V was pared by 8 bases and J by 4 bases, with 10 bases of the junction left unmatched. On this clone itself: Its target is unknown.

Profiled with immunoSEQ multiplex PCR; TCRdb holds only in-frame clones, not every one. Of 9,900 or so clones listed, roughly 90% are singletons. The sequence was obtained from a human patient who received an intestinal transplant, so some T cells may come from the graft donor. V and J are TRBV27 and TRBJ1-4; 7 bases align to TRBD1. The sample consisted of PBMCs, taken 240 to 250 days after intestinal transplant. The CDR3 region has the DNA TGTGCCAGCGGGCACCACAGGGGAAATAATGAAAAACTGTTTTTT. Protein product: CASGHHRGNNEKLFF.